This TCR beta chain was identified in a study of early T cells in non-severe SARS-CoV-2 infection. The study, taken as a whole, reports: VDJdb matching skewed toward anti-spike CD8 responses, missing private and CD4 specificities.

With regard to this clonotype: Its antigen is as yet unknown. This sequence may be a read error, since a much larger clone differs from it by one base. Without the conserved terminal phenylalanine or tryptophan, this CDR3 likely stems from a read error.

Researchers tagged individual cDNA molecules with unique molecular identifiers. TCRdb re-derived calls from the 5' RACE reads in MiXCR, one entry per CDR3 protein. The sample gives fewer than 35,000 distinct CDR3 sequences, about 8.2% of which show up once; approximately 13% is in the top ten. CDR3 length: 13 amino acids. V lost 5 bases to trimming and J lost 10 bases; unmatched junction nucleotides: 8. Germline loops: CDR1 MNHNS, CDR2 SASEGT. V and J are TRBV6-1 and TRBJ2-1, with 7 positions matching TRBD1. The source material was whole blood. The clonotype comes from an adult who was a healthcare worker with PCR-confirmed SARS-CoV-2 infection or an uninfected control (not recorded which). CDR3 DNA sequence: TGTGCCAGCAGTAGACAACGGACAGGCGAGCAGTTCCTC. Protein product: CASSRQRTGEQFL.